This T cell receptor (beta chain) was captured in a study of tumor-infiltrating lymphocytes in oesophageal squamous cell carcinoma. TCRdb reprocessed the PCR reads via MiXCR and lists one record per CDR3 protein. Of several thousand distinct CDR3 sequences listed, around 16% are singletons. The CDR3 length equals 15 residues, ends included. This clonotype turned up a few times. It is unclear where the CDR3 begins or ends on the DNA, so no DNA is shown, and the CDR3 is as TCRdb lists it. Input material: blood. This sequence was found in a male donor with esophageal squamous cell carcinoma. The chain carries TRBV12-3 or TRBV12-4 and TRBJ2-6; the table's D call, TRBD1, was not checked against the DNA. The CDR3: CASRTGGKRGLHLRF.